This TCR beta chain was recovered during a study of shared clonotypes between healthy human individuals. Germline V gives CDR1 MDHEN, CDR2 SYDVKM. Trimming took off 3 bases at V and 6 bases at J, with 25 bases between the two ends. The CDR3 runs 18 residues. Assay used: immunoSEQ multiplex PCR; TCRdb lists only in-frame clones, some missing. The sample lists a few million clones; approximately 95% were seen once. The receptor was isolated from a man younger than 35 in good health. Some clones in this sample may be carry-over from other donors' samples. The specimen sequenced was naive CD4+ T cells from PBMCs. The subset denotes: CD45RA+ positively selected. The chain links TRBV28 to TRBJ2-3; D assignment may be TRBD1 or TRBD2 (5 bases each). The CDR3 spells CASSFRGLLGPQIDTQYF. CDR3 nucleotide sequence: TGTGCCAGCAGTTTCCGGGGATTGTTGGGACCCCAGATCGATACGCAGTATTTT.